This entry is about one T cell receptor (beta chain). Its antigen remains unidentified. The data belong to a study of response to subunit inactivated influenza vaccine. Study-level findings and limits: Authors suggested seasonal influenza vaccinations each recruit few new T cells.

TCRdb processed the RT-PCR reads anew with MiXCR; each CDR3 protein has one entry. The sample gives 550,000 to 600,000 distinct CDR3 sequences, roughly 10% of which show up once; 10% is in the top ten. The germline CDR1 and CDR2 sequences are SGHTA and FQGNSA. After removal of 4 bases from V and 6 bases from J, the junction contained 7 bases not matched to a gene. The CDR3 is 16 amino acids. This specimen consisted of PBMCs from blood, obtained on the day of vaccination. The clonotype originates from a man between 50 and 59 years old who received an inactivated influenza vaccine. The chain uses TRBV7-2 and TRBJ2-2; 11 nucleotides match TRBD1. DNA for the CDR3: TGTGCCAGCAGCTCGATGTGGGGACAGGGGGCCGGGGAGCTGTTTTTT. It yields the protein CASSSMWGQGAGELFF.